What follows is one T cell receptor (beta chain) and its context. Its cognate antigen is unknown. The PCR had 60 Vbeta and 13 Jbeta primers. Data came from immunoSEQ multiplex PCR; TCRdb stores just in-frame clones and leaves some out. The table includes around 180,000 clones, 70% to 90% detected once. The source of the sample is a study of cytomegalovirus exposure and HLA in healthy donors. The study's findings and limits: The study carried out a later analysis of TCR beta sequences. It associated some 15,000 of them with specific HLA alleles at a false discovery rate of 0.05.

The CDR3 covers 14 residues. Trimming cost V 4 bases and J 4 bases; bases outside gene matches: 4. Germline V gene sequence: CDR1 MNHEY, CDR2 SMNVEV (reference sequence). Sample: PBMCs. The rearrangement links TRBV27 to TRBJ1-3; 7 bases agree with TRBD1. The receptor's source is a woman under 30 in good health and CMV-seropositive. The CDR3 nucleotides are TGTGCCAGCAGTTCACCGACAGGGGGAAACACCATATATTTT. It yields the protein CASSSPTGGNTIYF.